This record concerns one T cell receptor (beta chain) sequence. This entry belongs to a study of T cells expressing NK-cell markers. Study background: Beta-chain profiling covered CD3+CD56+NKG2C+, CD3+CD56+NKG2C- and CD3+CD56-NKG2C+ sorted subsets.

TCR beta cDNA was generated via 5'RACE template switching incorporating UMIs. TCRdb derives one entry per CDR3 protein from the 5' RACE reads, leaving out DNA. Its clone listing holds about 460,000 distinct CDR3 sequences. This CDR3 is 16 amino acids long. Germline CDR1 LGHNA, CDR2 YNFKEQ. The rearrangement uses TRBV4-2 and TRBJ2-1; no DNA is available, so the TRBD1 call from TCRdb remains unchecked. This TCR was sampled from a woman between 45 and 60 years old in good health. The source material was blood T cells: a sorted CD56 or NKG2C T cell subset, CD4+ or CD8+ T cells, or bulk PBMC T cells (not recorded which). CDR3 sequence reads: CASSQDSRASYNEQFF.